Shown below are 30 T cell receptor beta chains from a single sample sequenced in a study of blood T cell repertoires in COVID-19. Method: immunoSEQ multiplex PCR; TCRdb's copy keeps in-frame clones and lacks some. The profile covers just over 300,000 clones, with around 86% appearing a single time and roughly 4% taken by the ten largest. What was sequenced was PBMCs or T cells enriched from blood (not recorded which). These receptor sequences come from a man aged 25 to 40 who had recovered from COVID-19.

The rearrangement joins TRBV11-3 to TRBJ1-6, with D perhaps matching TRBD1 (6 bases). The CDR3 sequence is 14 residues long. The V and J ends lost 1 base and 9 bases respectively, with 10 bases between them. CDR1 and CDR2 from the germline V gene are SGHNT and YENEEA. CDR3 loop: CASSLGIQGSPLHF. CDR3 nucleotides: TGTGCCAGCAGCTTAGGAATACAGGGTTCACCCCTCCACTTT.

The chain is built from TRBV19 and TRBJ2-7; TRBD1 aligns across 9 bases. Germline CDR1 is LNHDA and CDR2 is SQIVND (reference sequence). CDR3 length: 15 residues. The V segment lost 3 bases and the J segment 0 bases; nucleotides outside the gene matches: 3. The CDR3 coding sequence is TGTGCCAGTAGTATGTCGGACAGGGGCTCCTACGAGCAGTACTTC. Translation gives CASSMSDRGSYEQYF. Full variable domain (rest looked up from reference TRBV19 and TRBJ2-7): DGGITQSPKYLFRKEGQNVTLSCEQNLNHDAMYWYRQDPGQGLRLIYYSQIVNDFQKGDIAEGYSVSREKKESFPLTVTSAQKNPTAFYLCASSMSDRGSYEQYFGPGTRLTVT.

J is TRBJ1-1 and V is TRBV6-6; 7 bases are shared with TRBD1. V trimming: 5 bases; J trimming: 6 bases; junction bases outside the gene matches: 6. The CDR3 consists of 13 residues. Germline V gene data show CDR1 as MNHNY and CDR2 as SVGAGI (reference sequence). CDR3 nucleotides: TGTGCCAGCAGTCAACAGGGGAATCCTGAAGCTTTCTTT. Translation: CASSQQGNPEAFF.

The gene calls are TRBV13 and TRBJ1-3; D might be TRBD1 (5 bases). CDR1 and CDR2 from the germline V gene are PRHDT and FYEKMQ (reference sequence). Trimming removed 4 bases at V and 2 bases at J, with 9 bases between. The length of the CDR3 is 14 residues. The CDR3 coding sequence is TGTGCCAGCAGCTCCCAGGGTGCTGGAAACACCATATATTTT. Its protein product is CASSSQGAGNTIYF.

This chain connects TRBV28 to TRBJ1-2; a weak D match, TRBD1 (5 bases). The CDR3 length is 17 residues. Trimming stripped 2 bases from V and 12 bases from J, with 28 bases between. CDR1 and CDR2 from the germline V gene are MDHEN and SYDVKM. This chain's CDR3 is CASSLQVGDSSVFGDTF. For the CDR3, the DNA is TGTGCCAGCAGTTTACAAGTTGGGGACTCTAGTGTATTTGGAGACACCTTC.

The chain has TRBV19 and TRBJ2-1, with D unresolved. This CDR3 is 13 amino acids long. Per germline, CDR1 LNHDA and CDR2 SQIVND (reference sequence). V lost 4 bases to trimming and J lost 4 bases, with 8 bases between them. The CDR3 loop is CASSSAYYNEQFF. DNA for the CDR3: TGTGCCAGTAGTAGTGCGTATTACAATGAGCAGTTCTTC.

The chain combines TRBV25-1 with TRBJ2-1; the match to TRBD1 covers 9 bases. V trimming: 3 bases; J trimming: 7 bases; junction bases outside the gene matches: 10. CDR1 is MGHDK and CDR2 is SYGVNS in the germline V gene. The CDR3 covers 16 residues. The CDR3 coding sequence is TGTGCCAGCAGTGACTTCCGGGACAGGGCCGATAATGAGCAGTTCTTC. Encoded protein: CASSDFRDRADNEQFF.

This clone appeared a single time. The chain joins TRBV5-1 to TRBJ2-5; 7 bases are shared with TRBD1. Trimming removed 7 bases from V and 0 bases from J; junction bases left unmatched: 6. This CDR3 has 14 residues. Germline loops: CDR1 SGHRS, CDR2 YFSETQ. For the CDR3, the DNA is TGCGCCAGCCGGGACAGCCTTAACCAAGAGACCCAGTACTTC. Encoded protein: CASRDSLNQETQYF.

The count of this clone is one. The chain recombines TRBV29-1 with TRBJ2-1, with D maybe TRBD1 (6 bases). The length of the CDR3 is 13 residues. Trimming removed 5 bases at V and 3 bases at J, with 11 bases between. Germline lookup yields CDR1 SQVTM and CDR2 ANQGSEA. CDR3 bases: TGCAGCGTTAGCCTGGACAGCTACAATGAGCAGTTCTTC. Translation gives CSVSLDSYNEQFF.

V usage is TRBV5-1 and J usage is TRBJ1-5; the D gene is possibly TRBD1 (6 bases). Germline loops: CDR1 SGHRS, CDR2 YFSETQ. V was cut by 1 base and J by 5 bases, with 10 bases left in between. The CDR3 loop spans 14 amino acids. The DNA of the CDR3 is TGCGCCAGCAGCTTGCGTCCAGGGGATCAGCCCCAGCATTTT. Amino acid sequence: CASSLRPGDQPQHF.

The chain has TRBV5-1 and TRBJ1-1; TRBD1 is a possible D gene (6 bases). Germline V gene sequence: CDR1 SGHRS, CDR2 YFSETQ. Trimming took off 1 base at V and 0 bases at J, with 16 bases between the two ends. This CDR3 is 17 amino acids long. The CDR3 DNA is TGCGCCAGCAGCTTGTGGGTCACCGGGACACTGAACACTGAAGCTTTCTTT. This gives the protein CASSLWVTGTLNTEAFF.

This chain uses TRBV7-9 with TRBJ2-1; 10 positions match TRBD2. V lost 2 bases, J lost 2 bases, and 6 bases stayed unmatched. CDR3 size: 17 residues. The germline V gene encodes CDR1 SEHNR and CDR2 FQNEAQ (reference sequence). The CDR3 nucleotides read TGTGCCAGCAGCTTAAGCCTAGCGGGGGCGACCTACAATGAGCAGTTCTTC. Its protein is CASSLSLAGATYNEQFF.

Of note for this clone: Other DNA sequences in this specimen translate into the identical CDR3. The gene calls are TRBV14 and TRBJ1-1; D is uncertain. The V gene's germline CDR1 is SGHDN and CDR2 FVKESK. This CDR3 has 14 amino acids. The germline V and J ends were trimmed by 5 bases and 2 bases, with 12 bases remaining between them. The CDR3 DNA reads as TGTGCCAGCAGCAACCCCGGGGTAAACACTGAAGCTTTCTTT. Its translation is CASSNPGVNTEAFF.

This rearrangement joins TRBV18 to TRBJ2-1, with 11 bases identical to TRBD2. Germline CDR1 and CDR2: KGHSH and LQKENI. V was clipped by 4 bases and J by 2 bases; unmatched bases: 7. The CDR3 runs to 17 residues. The chain's CDR3 is CASSRGGLAETYNEQFF. The CDR3 nucleotides are TGTGCCAGCTCACGCGGGGGACTAGCGGAAACCTACAATGAGCAGTTCTTC.

The gene calls are TRBV19 and TRBJ2-3; D remains unclear. The CDR3 is 12 amino acids. CDR1 is LNHDA, CDR2 SQIVND, per germline (reference sequence). Deletions cut 5 bases from V and 10 bases from J, with 13 bases between. The CDR3 loop is CASSLTLTAQYF. The CDR3 DNA follows: TGTGCCAGTAGTCTCACACTCACAGCGCAGTATTTT. Together with reference TRBV19 and TRBJ2-3, the CDR3 gives the full variable domain: DGGITQSPKYLFRKEGQNVTLSCEQNLNHDAMYWYRQDPGQGLRLIYYSQIVNDFQKGDIAEGYSVSREKKESFPLTVTSAQKNPTAFYLCASSLTLTAQYFGPGTRLTVL.

The genes are TRBV3-1 (or the pseudogene TRBV3-2) and TRBJ2-5, with 11 bases identical to TRBD1. Germline CDR1 and CDR2: LGHDT and YNNKEL (reference sequence). Trimming removed 6 bases from V and 1 base from J; junction bases left unmatched: 4. The CDR3 spans 15 residues. The CDR3 sequence: CASRPGTGGQETQYF. Here the CDR3 DNA reads TGTGCCAGCAGACCTGGGACAGGGGGCCAAGAGACCCAGTACTTC.

CDR3 region: CAWSSGMGNQPQHF. The CDR3, as DNA: TGTGCCTGGAGTAGCGGTATGGGCAATCAGCCCCAGCATTTT. The chain combines TRBV30 with TRBJ1-5; D call uncertain. V shed 2 bases and J shed 2 bases, with 10 bases lying between them. Germline V CDR1 and CDR2: GTSNPN, SVGIG (reference sequence). The CDR3 consists of 14 residues.

The chain couples TRBV29-1 to TRBJ1-2, with 9 bases that match TRBD1. The CDR3 runs 19 residues. J lost 5 bases, V lost 0 bases, and 19 bases had no gene match. Germline V CDR1 and CDR2: SQVTM, ANQGSEA. CDR3 protein: CSVEDPWRDRERGSYGYTF. CDR3 nucleotide sequence: TGCAGCGTTGAAGATCCCTGGCGGGACAGGGAAAGGGGTAGTTATGGCTACACCTTC.

The V call is TRBV30, the J call TRBJ2-1; TRBD1 might be the D (5 bases). Germline V gene lookup returns CDR1 GTSNPN and CDR2 SVGIG (reference sequence). V shed 0 bases and J shed 8 bases, with 11 bases lying between them. The CDR3 contains 13 residues. The CDR3 bases are TGTGCCTGGAGTGTGGCCCAGGGCGATGAGCAGTTCTTC. This translates into CAWSVAQGDEQFF.

The CDR3 loop reads CASSLGTGGRNTIYF. The CDR3 DNA reads as TGTGCCAGCAGCTTAGGGACAGGGGGCAGAAACACCATATATTTT. The chain combines TRBV7-2 with TRBJ1-3, with 11 bases aligning to TRBD1. The V gene end was trimmed by 1 base and the J gene end by 5 bases; junction bases not matched to a gene: 1. Germline CDR1 is SGHTA and CDR2 is FQGNSA. The CDR3 runs 15 residues. Supplemented by reference TRBV7-2 and TRBJ1-3, the full variable domain reads GAGVSQSPSNKVTEKGKDVELRCDPISGHTALYWYRQSLGQGLEFLIYFQGNSAPDKSGLPSDRFSAERTGGSVSTLTIQRTQQEDSAVYLCASSLGTGGRNTIYFGEGSWLTVV.

The chain employs TRBV5-1 and TRBJ2-5; possible D gene TRBD2, 7 bases. The V end was cut by 3 bases, the J end by 1 base, with 16 bases between. From germline, CDR1 is SGHRS and CDR2 YFSETQ. The CDR3 loop spans 16 amino acids. CDR3 residues: CASSSGGANRQETQYF. The CDR3 DNA sequence: TGCGCCAGCAGCTCGGGGGGCGCAAACCGCCAAGAGACCCAGTACTTC.

The chain combines TRBV30 with TRBJ2-3, with no clear D. The CDR3 extends over 12 amino acids. The V gene's germline CDR1 is GTSNPN and CDR2 SVGIG (reference sequence). Trimming shortened V by 3 bases and J by 3 bases, and 7 bases separated the two germline ends. The CDR3 is CAWSTRTDTQYF. In nucleotides, the CDR3 is TGTGCCTGGAGCACGAGGACAGATACGCAGTATTTT.

This clone was picked up a small number of times. The chain recombines TRBV5-5 with TRBJ1-4; the D gene is possibly TRBD1 (6 bases). The germline CDR1 and CDR2 sequences are SGHKS and YYEKEE (reference sequence). V shed 6 bases and J shed 8 bases, with 14 bases lying between them. The CDR3 is 13 amino acids. The CDR3 DNA reads TGTGCCAGCAACCAGGGGTTTGGGGAAAAACTGTTTTTT. It is translated as CASNQGFGEKLFF.

The rearrangement uses TRBV5-4 and TRBJ2-3, with 14 bases matching TRBD2. Germline V CDR1 and CDR2: SGHNT, YYREEE (reference sequence). Unmatched junction bases numbered 1, after V lost 0 bases and J lost 1 base. The CDR3 loop spans 17 amino acids. CDR3 DNA sequence: TGTGCCAGCAGCTTGGAGGGACTAGCGGGGGGCACAGATACGCAGTATTTT. Residues: CASSLEGLAGGTDTQYF.

The V and J genes are TRBV7-8 and TRBJ2-3; TRBD2 might be the D (6 bases). V was pared by 5 bases and J by 0 bases, with 15 bases between. The CDR3 totals 16 residues. Germline V CDR1 and CDR2: SGHVS, FQNEAQ. DNA of the CDR3: TGTGCCAGCAGCCGCCTGTGGGGGACTAGCACAGATACGCAGTATTTT. It yields the protein CASSRLWGTSTDTQYF.

This chain links TRBV19 with TRBJ1-5; unclear D gene. Germline V gene lookup returns CDR1 LNHDA and CDR2 SQIVND (reference sequence). The ends were cut back, 6 bases at V and 1 base at J, with 10 bases in the middle. The CDR3 length is 14 residues. The CDR3 protein is CASRREESNQPQHF. The CDR3 nucleotides are TGTGCCAGTAGGAGGGAAGAGAGCAATCAGCCCCAGCATTTT.

The chain links TRBV7-2 to TRBJ2-1, with 13 nucleotides matching TRBD2. This CDR3 has 15 amino acids. J gave up 5 bases and V 5 bases, and 3 bases lay outside the gene matches. The germline V gene has CDR1 SGHTA and CDR2 FQGNSA. The DNA of the CDR3 is TGTGCCAGCAGCGAGGGACTAGCGGGAAACAATGAGCAGTTCTTC. This translates into CASSEGLAGNNEQFF.

This clone was counted once. The gene calls are TRBV7-9 and TRBJ1-3, with unresolved D. CDR1 is SEHNR and CDR2 is FQNEAQ in the germline V gene (reference sequence). V dropped 0 bases and J dropped 4 bases, with 7 bases sitting between them. The CDR3 has 14 amino acids. CDR3 coding DNA: TGTGCCAGCAGCTTAGCCGGACTGGGAAACACCATATATTTT. It encodes CASSLAGLGNTIYF.

The chain joins TRBV29-1 to TRBJ1-2, with 9 positions matching TRBD1. With 7 bases clipped from V and 8 bases from J, the junction kept 17 bases outside the gene matches. The CDR3 contains 15 residues. Germline CDR1 reads SQVTM; CDR2 reads ANQGSEA. The CDR3 sequence is CSASARGQGTGGYTF. DNA for the CDR3: TGCAGCGCCTCGGCGAGGGGACAGGGAACGGGCGGCTACACCTTC.

The genes are TRBV24-1 and TRBJ2-3, with D possibly matching TRBD1 (6 bases). The germline V gene has CDR1 KGHDR and CDR2 SFDVKD. V was shortened by 1 base and J by 3 bases, with 7 bases between the two germline ends. This CDR3 is 14 amino acids long. The CDR3 is CATSDFQGTDTQYF. CDR3 nucleotide sequence: TGTGCCACCAGTGATTTTCAGGGGACAGATACGCAGTATTTT.